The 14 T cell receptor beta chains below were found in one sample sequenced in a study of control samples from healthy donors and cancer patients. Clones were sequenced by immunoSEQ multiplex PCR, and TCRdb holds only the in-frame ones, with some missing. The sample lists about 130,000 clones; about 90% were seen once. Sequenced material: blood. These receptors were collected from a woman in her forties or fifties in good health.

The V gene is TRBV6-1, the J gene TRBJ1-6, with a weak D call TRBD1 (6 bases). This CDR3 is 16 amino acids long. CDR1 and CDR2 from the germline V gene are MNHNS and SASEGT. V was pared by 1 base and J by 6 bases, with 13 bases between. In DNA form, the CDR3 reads TGTGCCAGCAGTGAAGGTGGGGGCCTTCTTAATTCACCCCTCCACTTT. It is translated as CASSEGGGLLNSPLHF.

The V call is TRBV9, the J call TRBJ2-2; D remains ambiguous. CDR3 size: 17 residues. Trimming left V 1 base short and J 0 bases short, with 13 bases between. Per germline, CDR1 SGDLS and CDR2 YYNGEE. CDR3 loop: CASSVTLELTNTGELFF. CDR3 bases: TGTGCCAGCAGCGTAACCCTGGAGCTGACGAACACCGGGGAGCTGTTTTTT.

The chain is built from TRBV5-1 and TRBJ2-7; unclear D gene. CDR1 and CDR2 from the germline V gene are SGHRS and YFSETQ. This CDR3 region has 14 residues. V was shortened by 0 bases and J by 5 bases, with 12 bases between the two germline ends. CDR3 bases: TGCGCCAGCAGCTTGGGGCTACCTGTCCACGAGCAGTACTTC. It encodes CASSLGLPVHEQYF.

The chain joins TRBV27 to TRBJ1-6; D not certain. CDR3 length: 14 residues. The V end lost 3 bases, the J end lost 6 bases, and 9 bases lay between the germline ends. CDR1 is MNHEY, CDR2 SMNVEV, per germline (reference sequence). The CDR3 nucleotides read TGTGCCAGCAGTTTCGGAATGACTAATTCACCCCTCCACTTT. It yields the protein CASSFGMTNSPLHF.

The CDR3 sequence is CASSVNGDYGYTF. In nucleotides, the CDR3 is TGTGCCAGCAGTGTGAATGGGGACTATGGCTACACCTTC. V gene TRBV2 combines with J gene TRBJ1-2; D remains unclear. The germline gives CDR1 SNHLY, CDR2 FYNNEI. The CDR3 contains 13 residues. The V end was cut by 4 bases, the J end by 3 bases, with 9 bases between.

Here the CDR3 reads CASSQLFRGGTDTQYF. The DNA of the CDR3 is TGTGCCAGCAGCCAACTTTTCAGGGGCGGCACAGATACGCAGTATTTT. The chain is built from TRBV14 and TRBJ2-3; TRBD1 might be the D (6 bases). This CDR3 is 16 amino acids long. V was cut by 2 bases and J by 1 base, with 13 bases left in between. Germline loops: CDR1 SGHDN, CDR2 FVKESK.

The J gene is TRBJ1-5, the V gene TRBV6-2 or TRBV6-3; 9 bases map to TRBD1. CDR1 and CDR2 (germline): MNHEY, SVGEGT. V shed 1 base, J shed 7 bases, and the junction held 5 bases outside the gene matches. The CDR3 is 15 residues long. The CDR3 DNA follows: TGTGCCAGCAGTTACTTGGGACAGGGTAGGCAGCCCCAGCATTTT. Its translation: CASSYLGQGRQPQHF.

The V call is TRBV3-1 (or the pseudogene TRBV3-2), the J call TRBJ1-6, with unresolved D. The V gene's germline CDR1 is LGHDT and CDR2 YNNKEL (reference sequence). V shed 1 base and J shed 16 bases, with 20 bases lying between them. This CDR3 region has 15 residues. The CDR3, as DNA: TGTGCCAGCAGCCAAGGGGCGGCAGAGGCCCCAGTGCTCCACTTT. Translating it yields CASSQGAAEAPVLHF.

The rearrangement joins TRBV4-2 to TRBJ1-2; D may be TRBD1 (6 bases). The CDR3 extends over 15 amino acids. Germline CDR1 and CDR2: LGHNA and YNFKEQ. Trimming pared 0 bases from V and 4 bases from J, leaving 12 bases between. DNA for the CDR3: TGTGCCAGCAGCCAAGACGAAAGGACAGCCTATGGCTACACCTTC. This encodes CASSQDERTAYGYTF.

The CDR3 reads CASSLWFRGALNSPLHF. The DNA of the CDR3 is TGTGCCAGCAGTTTATGGTTTCGGGGGGCGCTTAATTCACCCCTCCACTTT. V usage is TRBV27 and J usage is TRBJ1-6, with a possible D match to TRBD1 (6 bases). The V and J ends lost 1 base and 6 bases respectively, with 16 bases between them. The CDR3 runs 17 residues. CDR1 and CDR2 (germline): MNHEY, SMNVEV (reference sequence).

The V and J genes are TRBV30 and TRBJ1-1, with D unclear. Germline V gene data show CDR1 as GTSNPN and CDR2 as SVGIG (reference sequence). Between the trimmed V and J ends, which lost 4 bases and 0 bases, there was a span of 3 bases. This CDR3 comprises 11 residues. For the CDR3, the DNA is TGTGCCTGGACACTGAACACTGAAGCTTTCTTT. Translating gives CAWTLNTEAFF.

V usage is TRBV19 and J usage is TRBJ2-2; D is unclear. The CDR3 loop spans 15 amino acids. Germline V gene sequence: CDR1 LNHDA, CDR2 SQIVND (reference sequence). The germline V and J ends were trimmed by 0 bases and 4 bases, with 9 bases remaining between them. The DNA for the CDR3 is TGTGCCAGTAGTATAGAGGGTGGGGTCACCGGGGAGCTGTTTTTT. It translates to CASSIEGGVTGELFF.

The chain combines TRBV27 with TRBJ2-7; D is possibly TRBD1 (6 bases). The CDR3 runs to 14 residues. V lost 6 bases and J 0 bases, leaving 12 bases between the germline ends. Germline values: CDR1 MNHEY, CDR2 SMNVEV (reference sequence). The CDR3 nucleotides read TGTGCCAGCAGGGGCAGGGGCGACTCCTACGAGCAGTACTTC. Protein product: CASRGRGDSYEQYF.

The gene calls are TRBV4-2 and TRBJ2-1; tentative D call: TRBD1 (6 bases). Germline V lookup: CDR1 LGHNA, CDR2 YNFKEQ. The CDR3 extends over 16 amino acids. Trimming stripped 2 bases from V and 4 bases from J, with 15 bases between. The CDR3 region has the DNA TGTGCCAGCAGCCAAAGGACAGAGAAGGTTTACAATGAGCAGTTCTTC. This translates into CASSQRTEKVYNEQFF.